The 21 T cell receptor beta chains reported below all come from one sample, sequenced in a study of radiation and T cells in renal cell carcinoma. Repertoires were generated with immunoSEQ multiplex PCR, while TCRdb's copy carries only in-frame clones and drops some. Of over 120,000 clones listed, 80% to 90% were seen once; the top ten hold around 17%. Time point reported: blood 4 weeks post-SBRT, at nephrectomy. Treatment indicated: 15 Gy SBRT to primary tumor, nephrectomy 4 weeks later. The starting material was blood, obtained from a patient whose treatment included radiotherapy and nephrectomy. The receptor set was obtained from a woman between 50 and 59 years old with renal cell carcinoma.

This chain links TRBV6-1 with TRBJ2-7, with D unresolved. Germline CDR1 MNHNS, CDR2 SASEGT. V was shortened by 2 bases and J by 0 bases, with 8 bases between the two germline ends. The CDR3 extends over 14 amino acids. Here the CDR3 DNA reads TGTGCCAGCAGTGAACTGGGCAACTCCTACGAGCAGTACTTC. It encodes CASSELGNSYEQYF.

This chain links TRBV5-4 with TRBJ2-7; D gene unclear. This CDR3 has 14 residues. Germline loops: CDR1 SGHNT, CDR2 YYREEE (reference sequence). V lost 4 bases and J 2 bases, leaving 13 bases between the germline ends. The CDR3 bases are TGTGCCAGCAGCCAACGGGTCGCGCCCTACGAGCAGTACTTC. Its protein product is CASSQRVAPYEQYF. The full variable domain, with the rest looked up from reference TRBV5-4 and TRBJ2-7, is ETGVTQSPTHLIKTRGQQVTLRCSSQSGHNTVSWYQQALGQGPQFIFQYYREEENGRGNFPPRFSGLQFPNYSSELNVNALELDDSALYLCASSQRVAPYEQYFGPGTRLTVT.

The V and J genes are TRBV5-4 and TRBJ2-2, with D tentatively TRBD2 (6 bases). The germline V and J ends were trimmed by 2 bases and 7 bases, with 21 bases remaining between them. Germline CDR1 and CDR2: SGHNT and YYREEE (reference sequence). There are 17 residues in the CDR3. CDR3: CASSFGSNGGNVGELFF. Here the CDR3 DNA reads TGTGCCAGCAGCTTTGGGTCTAACGGCGGGAACGTCGGGGAGCTGTTTTTT.

The rearrangement joins TRBV30 to TRBJ1-2, with a tentative D call TRBD1 (5 bases). V was cut by 1 base and J by 8 bases, with 14 bases left in between. Per germline, CDR1 GTSNPN and CDR2 SVGIG (reference sequence). The CDR3 runs 13 residues. The CDR3 bases are TGTGCCTGGAGTGGTGAGACCCGGGGGGGCTACACCTTC. It specifies CAWSGETRGGYTF.

The rearrangement links TRBV11-2 to TRBJ1-1, with 8 bases lining up with TRBD1. CDR1 and CDR2 from the germline V gene are SGHAT and FQNNGV. Trimming cost V 3 bases and J 7 bases; bases outside gene matches: 7. The length of the CDR3 is 14 residues. CDR3 sequence reads: CASSFRQGLGEAFF. CDR3 sequence (DNA): TGTGCCAGCAGCTTTAGACAGGGGCTGGGTGAAGCTTTCTTT. The full variable domain, rest sourced from reference TRBV11-2 and TRBJ1-1, is EAGVAQSPRYKIIEKRQSVAFWCNPISGHATLYWYQQILGQGPKLLIQFQNNGVVDDSQLPKDRFSAERLKGVDSTLKIQPAKLEDSAVYLCASSFRQGLGEAFFGQGTRLTVV.

The chain is built from TRBV28 and TRBJ2-2; D gene unclear. The CDR3 consists of 12 residues. The V end was cut by 6 bases, the J end by 4 bases, with 6 bases between. Germline CDR1 MDHEN, CDR2 SYDVKM. The CDR3 is CASRRSTGELFF. The CDR3 bases are TGTGCCAGCAGACGGAGCACCGGGGAGCTGTTTTTT.

The chain combines TRBV4-1 with TRBJ2-7; 7 nucleotides align to TRBD1. V trimming: 0 bases; J trimming: 7 bases; junction bases outside the gene matches: 9. Germline assignment: CDR1 MGHRA and CDR2 YSYEKL. The CDR3 is made up of 15 amino acids. This CDR3 reads CASSQDLMGRGEQYF. The CDR3 region has the DNA TGCGCCAGCAGCCAAGATTTGATGGGCAGGGGGGAGCAGTACTTC.

The chain is built from TRBV5-6 and TRBJ2-3; D is unclear. The CDR3 spans 12 residues. Germline loops: CDR1 SGHDT, CDR2 YYEEEE. The V end lost 4 bases, the J end lost 0 bases, and 3 bases lay between the germline ends. Here the CDR3 DNA reads TGTGCCAGCAGCCAAAGCACAGATACGCAGTATTTT. Amino acid sequence: CASSQSTDTQYF.

The chain joins TRBV6-6 to TRBJ2-3, with 7 positions matching TRBD1. This CDR3 has 15 amino acids. Trimming took 6 bases from V and 3 from J; bases not matched to a gene: 9. Germline V gene sequence: CDR1 MNHNY, CDR2 SVGAGI (reference sequence). CDR3 residues: CASRSTGRQTDTQYF. CDR3 nucleotide sequence: TGTGCCAGCAGGTCGACAGGGAGACAAACAGATACGCAGTATTTT.

J is TRBJ2-2 and V is TRBV9; D is possibly TRBD1 (5 bases). V dropped 4 bases and J dropped 0 bases, with 10 bases sitting between them. Germline V gene data show CDR1 as SGDLS and CDR2 as YYNGEE. The CDR3 runs to 15 residues. The CDR3 loop reads CASSRATANTGELFF. The DNA for the CDR3 is TGTGCCAGCAGCCGCGCGACAGCGAACACCGGGGAGCTGTTTTTT. The complete variable domain, with remaining parts taken from reference TRBV9 and TRBJ2-2, reads DSGVTQTPKHLITATGQRVTLRCSPRSGDLSVYWYQQSLDQGLQFLIQYYNGEERAKGNILERFSAQQFPDLHSELNLSSLELGDSALYFCASSRATANTGELFFGEGSRLTVL.

The CDR3 protein is CASSARDRGIANEKLFF. DNA of the CDR3: TGTGCCAGTAGTGCCCGGGACAGGGGGATAGCTAATGAAAAACTGTTTTTT. This chain joins TRBV19 and TRBJ1-4, with 11 positions matching TRBD1. CDR1 and CDR2 (germline): LNHDA, SQIVND (reference sequence). The V segment lost 5 bases and the J segment 3 bases; nucleotides outside the gene matches: 8. The CDR3 covers 17 residues.

As concerns this clone: One end of the junction does not line up with germline, which may come from a read error. The chain carries TRBV28 and TRBJ2-7, with D perhaps TRBD1 (5 bases). Per the germline V gene, CDR1 is MDHEN and CDR2 is SYDVKM. The CDR3 consists of 16 residues. The CDR3 reads CASSGFFWGRSYEQYF. As DNA, the CDR3 is TGTGCAAGCAGTGGGTTTTTTTGGGGCAGATCCTACGAGCAGTACTTC. Full variable domain (missing parts from reference TRBV28 and TRBJ2-7): DVKVTQSSRYLVKRTGEKVFLECVQDMDHENMFWYRQDPGLGLRLIYFSYDVKMKEKGDIPEGYSVSREKKERFSLILESASTNQTSMYLCASSGFFWGRSYEQYFGPGTRLTVT.

The J gene is TRBJ2-7, the V gene TRBV6-6, with 7 bases identical to TRBD1. V shed 3 bases, J shed 6 bases, and the junction held 2 bases outside the gene matches. Looked up from germline, CDR1 is MNHNY and CDR2 is SVGAGI (reference sequence). The CDR3 sequence is 12 residues long. CDR3 sequence reads: CASSYNRGEQYF. The CDR3 DNA is TGTGCCAGCAGTTATAACAGGGGCGAGCAGTACTTC.

This clone has a single count. The CDR3 region is CASSPGQGRMNTEAFF. The CDR3 bases are TGCGCCAGCAGCCCGGGCCAGGGCCGTATGAACACTGAAGCTTTCTTT. The V and J genes are TRBV5-1 and TRBJ1-1, with D perhaps matching TRBD1 (5 bases). The CDR3 is made up of 16 amino acids. Trimming left V 4 bases short and J 0 bases short, with 16 bases between. Germline V gene sequence: CDR1 SGHRS, CDR2 YFSETQ.

The chain links TRBV4-1 to TRBJ2-3; tentatively, D is TRBD1 or TRBD2 (5 bases each). Germline V gene data show CDR1 as MGHRA and CDR2 as YSYEKL. The CDR3 extends over 14 amino acids. The germline V and J ends were trimmed by 3 bases and 4 bases, with 11 bases remaining between them. The CDR3 DNA reads TGCGCCAGCAGCCACGCGAGGGGTGCAGATACGCAGTATTTT. This gives the protein CASSHARGADTQYF.

The chain links TRBV19 to TRBJ2-3; 9 bases align to TRBD2. CDR3 length equals 17 residues. J lost 2 bases, V lost 5 bases, and 11 bases had no gene match. Germline-derived CDR1 and CDR2 are LNHDA and SQIVND (reference sequence). CDR3 loop: CASSPSPTSGSTDTQYF. DNA for the CDR3: TGTGCCAGTAGTCCCAGCCCGACTAGCGGATCCACAGATACGCAGTATTTT.

The chain uses TRBV4-2 and TRBJ2-7; D remains ambiguous. Germline V gene sequence: CDR1 LGHNA, CDR2 YNFKEQ. This CDR3 contains 16 residues. V was clipped by 0 bases and J by 9 bases, with 21 bases between them. The CDR3 sequence is CASSQDLANLAPGQYF. The CDR3 DNA sequence: TGTGCCAGCAGCCAAGATCTTGCGAACCTCGCCCCGGGGCAGTACTTC.

The gene calls are TRBV15 and TRBJ2-3; no reliable D call. CDR1 is LNHNV, CDR2 YYDKDF, per germline (reference sequence). CDR3 length: 13 residues. Trimming removed 1 base from V and 4 bases from J, with 6 bases in between. This chain's CDR3 is CATSRVLADTQYF. The CDR3 nucleotides are TGTGCCACCAGCAGAGTTCTTGCAGATACGCAGTATTTT.

Only one count was recorded for this clone. This sequence joins TRBV4-1 and TRBJ2-7; a weak D match, TRBD1 (5 bases). Trimming removed 3 bases at V and 1 base at J, with 7 bases between. CDR3 length: 13 residues. Germline V gene lookup returns CDR1 MGHRA and CDR2 YSYEKL. The CDR3 spells CASSQGRSYEQYF. DNA for the CDR3: TGCGCCAGCAGCCAGGGGCGTTCCTACGAGCAGTACTTC.

The chain is built from TRBV7-9 and TRBJ2-5, with 7 bases that match TRBD1. V lost 7 bases, J lost 3 bases, and 5 bases stayed unmatched. The CDR3 totals 13 residues. The germline gives CDR1 SEHNR, CDR2 FQNEAQ (reference sequence). In DNA form, the CDR3 reads TGTGCCAGCAAGGATGACAGGGAAGAGACCCAGTACTTC. Its translation: CASKDDREETQYF.

This clone was observed a few times. The chain couples TRBV10-3 to TRBJ2-4, with D perhaps matching TRBD2 (6 bases). This CDR3 has 15 residues. Germline-derived CDR1 and CDR2 are ENHRY and SYGVKD. The V and J ends lost 6 bases and 6 bases respectively, with 18 bases between them. CDR3 amino acids: CAISAPVAEGNIQYF. The CDR3 DNA follows: TGTGCCATCAGCGCGCCGGTGGCGGAGGGAAACATTCAGTACTTC.